These 25 T cell receptor beta chains originate from one sample sequenced in a study of cytomegalovirus exposure and HLA in healthy donors. The PCR used 60 Vbeta and 13 Jbeta primers. Produced via immunoSEQ multiplex PCR; TCRdb's table is partial and in-frame only. The top ten hold over 2.5% of the sample, which has approximately 150,000 clones, approximately 81% seen once. The sample was PBMCs. All receptors derive from a female donor in good health and CMV-seronegative.

The chain uses TRBV28 and TRBJ1-4, with 8 bases matching TRBD1. The junction had 13 bases not matched to a gene; V was cut back by 6 bases and J by 4 bases. The CDR3 contains 17 residues. In germline, CDR1 is MDHEN, CDR2 SYDVKM. Here the CDR3 DNA reads TGTGCCAGCAGCCACCCTACACAGGGGGGAGGTAATGAAAAACTGTTTTTT. Protein sequence: CASSHPTQGGGNEKLFF.

The chain joins TRBV6-1 to TRBJ2-3; the D gene is possibly TRBD1 (5 bases). Deletions cut 10 bases from V and 7 bases from J, with 12 bases between. Germline values: CDR1 MNHNS, CDR2 SASEGT. The CDR3 consists of 11 residues. In DNA, the CDR3 is TGTGCCACCGCCCAGGGTAATACGCAGTATTTT. Translation gives CATAQGNTQYF.

V is TRBV2 and J is TRBJ1-1; possible D gene TRBD1, 6 bases. The CDR3 has 11 residues. V lost 3 bases and J lost 8, with 7 bases in between. CDR1 SNHLY and CDR2 FYNNEI come from the germline V gene. The CDR3 sequence is CASSEDSEAFF. The DNA for the CDR3 is TGTGCCAGCAGTGAGGACAGCGAAGCTTTCTTT.

The rearrangement joins TRBV14 to TRBJ2-7, with TRBD1 matching over 8 bases. The CDR3 has 17 amino acids. CDR1 SGHDN and CDR2 FVKESK come from the germline V gene. Losses at the gene ends were 0 bases for V and 5 bases for J; bases not matched to a gene: 12. The CDR3: CASSQDLMAGQANEQYF. The CDR3 region has the DNA TGTGCCAGCAGCCAAGATCTTATGGCGGGACAGGCAAACGAGCAGTACTTC. Full variable domain (rest looked up from reference TRBV14 and TRBJ2-7): EAGVTQFPSHSVIEKGQTVTLRCDPISGHDNLYWYRRVMGKEIKFLLHFVKESKQDESGMPNNRFLAERTGGTYSTLKVQPAELEDSGVYFCASSQDLMAGQANEQYFGPGTRLTVT.

This clone was found a few times. The chain joins TRBV5-1 to TRBJ2-5; D is perhaps TRBD1 (6 bases). V was trimmed by 4 bases and J by 5 bases, leaving 27 bases between them. The germline V gene has CDR1 SGHRS and CDR2 YFSETQ. This CDR3 has 18 amino acids. As DNA, the CDR3 is TGCGCCAGCAGCAGCTCCTCCCGAAGGGGGAGAGGGTGGGAGACCCAGTACTTC. The encoded protein is CASSSSSRRGRGWETQYF. Drawing the rest from reference TRBV5-1 and TRBJ2-5, the complete variable domain is KAGVTQTPRYLIKTRGQQVTLSCSPISGHRSVSWYQQTPGQGLQFLFEYFSETQRNKGNFPGRFSGRQFSNSRSEMNVSTLELGDSALYLCASSSSSRRGRGWETQYFGPGTRLLVL.

This clone has only a few counts. The gene calls are TRBV11-3 and TRBJ2-7, with a weak D call TRBD2 (5 bases). In germline, CDR1 is SGHNT, CDR2 YENEEA. The V gene lost 5 bases and the J gene lost 0 bases, with 17 bases spanning the gap. The CDR3 loop spans 16 amino acids. The CDR3 nucleotides read TGTGCCAGCAGCCAGACCCAAAGCGGAAGCTCCTACGAGCAGTACTTC. Translated: CASSQTQSGSSYEQYF.

The chain uses TRBV11-3 and TRBJ2-7; TRBD1 might be the D (5 bases). The V end lost 1 base, the J end lost 3 bases, and 7 bases lay between the germline ends. CDR1 is SGHNT, CDR2 YENEEA, per germline. The CDR3 totals 13 residues. The CDR3 here is CASSLGRDYEQYF. CDR3 sequence (DNA): TGTGCCAGCAGCTTAGGCAGGGACTACGAGCAGTACTTC.

The chain has TRBV28 and TRBJ2-2; TRBD1 agrees at 10 bases. V gave up 0 bases and J gave up 2 bases; unmatched junction bases: 3. CDR1 and CDR2 from the germline V gene are MDHEN and SYDVKM. The CDR3 loop spans 17 amino acids. CDR3 sequence reads: CASSLWDRGANTGELFF. The DNA of the CDR3 is TGTGCCAGCAGTTTATGGGACAGGGGGGCTAACACCGGGGAGCTGTTTTTT.

The chain uses TRBV6-5 and TRBJ2-3, with D possibly TRBD1 on 6 matching bases. Between the trimmed V and J ends, which lost 8 bases and 0 bases, there was a span of 15 bases. This CDR3 comprises 15 residues. The V gene's germline CDR1 is MNHEY and CDR2 SVGAGI. CDR3 nucleotides: TGTGCCAGCTCGTCCTATACAGGGAGCACAGATACGCAGTATTTT. Its protein is CASSSYTGSTDTQYF.

The V and J genes are TRBV2 and TRBJ2-7; D gene uncertain. Germline-derived CDR1 and CDR2 are SNHLY and FYNNEI. This CDR3 is built from 15 residues. Trimming took 2 bases from V and 5 from J, leaving 16 bases between them. The CDR3 here is CASSERPTETDEQYF. In DNA, the CDR3 is TGTGCCAGCAGTGAAAGGCCGACGGAGACGGACGAGCAGTACTTC.

V is TRBV6-1 and J is TRBJ1-1; D is perhaps TRBD1 (6 bases). CDR3 length: 13 amino acids. Germline CDR1 is MNHNS and CDR2 is SASEGT. Trimming pared 7 bases from V and 5 bases from J, leaving 14 bases between. This chain's CDR3 is CASTMDSSTEAFF. The CDR3 nucleotides read TGTGCCAGCACCATGGACAGTTCGACTGAAGCTTTCTTT.

This clone was counted between two and nine times. J is TRBJ2-5 and V is TRBV30; 9 positions match TRBD1. V lost 2 bases, J lost 7 bases, and 2 bases stayed unmatched. CDR1 and CDR2 (germline): GTSNPN, SVGIG (reference sequence). The CDR3 has 12 amino acids. CDR3 bases: TGTGCCTGGAGTCCGGGACAGGGGACCCAGTACTTC. Translation: CAWSPGQGTQYF.

This sequence joins TRBV4-2 and TRBJ2-7; TRBD1 is a possible D gene (5 bases). The CDR3 has 14 amino acids. The germline V gene has CDR1 LGHNA and CDR2 YNFKEQ. V was shortened by 1 base and J by 4 bases, with 11 bases between the two germline ends. The CDR3 nucleotides read TGTGCCAGCAGCCAAGGCCTCCAGGGATACGAGCAGTACTTC. It specifies CASSQGLQGYEQYF.

This clone was observed once. This rearrangement joins TRBV27 to TRBJ2-2; TRBD2 is a possible D gene (6 bases). Trimming removed 3 bases from V and 5 bases from J, with 13 bases in between. The CDR3 contains 15 residues. Germline CDR1 reads MNHEY; CDR2 reads SMNVEV (reference sequence). The CDR3 spells CASSFRSGRTGELFF. CDR3 nucleotide sequence: TGTGCCAGCAGTTTTCGTAGCGGAAGGACCGGGGAGCTGTTTTTT.

The genes are TRBV2 and TRBJ2-7, with TRBD1 matching 10 bases. V gave up 7 bases and J gave up 6 bases; unmatched junction bases: 9. The CDR3 sequence is 14 residues long. Looked up from germline, CDR1 is SNHLY and CDR2 is FYNNEI. The CDR3 here is CASTAGGQGSEQYF. The DNA for the CDR3 is TGTGCCAGCACCGCGGGGGGACAGGGGTCCGAGCAGTACTTC.

This clone was detected only once. The chain combines TRBV10-1 with TRBJ2-5, with 10 bases aligning to TRBD1. Near its end, the DNA agrees better with TRBJ2-7, so the J call may be wrong. The CDR3 is 15 residues long. In germline, CDR1 is WNHNN, CDR2 SYGVQD (reference sequence). CDR3 DNA sequence: TGCGCCAGCAGTGATGGCGGACAGGGGGGCTACGAGCAGTACTTC. Its protein product is CASSDGGQGGYEQYF.

J is TRBJ2-3 and V is TRBV5-1, with TRBD1 identical over 8 bases. The CDR3 is 14 amino acids. The germline V gene encodes CDR1 SGHRS and CDR2 YFSETQ. V gave up 5 bases and J gave up 6 bases; unmatched junction bases: 8. This CDR3 is CASRPGQELDTQYF. CDR3 sequence (DNA): TGCGCCAGCAGGCCGGGACAGGAATTGGATACGCAGTATTTT.

This clone has just one count. The chain is built from TRBV28 and TRBJ2-7, with D perhaps TRBD1 (6 bases). V was pared by 6 bases and J by 5 bases, with 8 bases between. This CDR3 has 11 amino acids. CDR1 is MDHEN, CDR2 SYDVKM, per germline. The CDR3, as DNA: TGTGCCAGCAGGGCAGGGGACGAGCAGTACTTC. Translating gives CASRAGDEQYF.

The chain carries TRBV27 and TRBJ2-5; D call uncertain. Germline-derived CDR1 and CDR2 are MNHEY and SMNVEV (reference sequence). The CDR3 totals 14 residues. V gave up 2 bases and J gave up 7 bases, with 14 bases separating them. In DNA form, the CDR3 reads TGTGCCAGCAGTTTAACCCGAGTCGGCGGGACCCAGTACTTC. Its translation: CASSLTRVGGTQYF.

The CDR3 region is CASSPQVNPTGLYGYTF. In nucleotides, the CDR3 is TGTGCCAGTAGTCCACAAGTAAACCCAACAGGCCTCTATGGCTACACCTTC. The J gene is TRBJ1-2, the V gene TRBV19; tentatively, D is TRBD1 (5 bases). Between the trimmed V and J ends, which lost 5 bases and 4 bases, there was a span of 23 bases. CDR3 size: 17 residues. Per the germline V gene, CDR1 is LNHDA and CDR2 is SQIVND (reference sequence).

This chain joins TRBV18 and TRBJ2-5; no firm D call. V dropped 2 bases and J dropped 2 bases, with 12 bases sitting between them. The V gene's germline CDR1 is KGHSH and CDR2 LQKENI. The CDR3 has 15 residues. CDR3 in amino acids: CASSPDRSLQETQYF. DNA for the CDR3: TGTGCCAGCTCACCAGATCGAAGCTTACAAGAGACCCAGTACTTC.

This clone appeared once. This chain uses TRBV6-1 with TRBJ2-7; maybe TRBD1 (6 bases). CDR1 and CDR2 from the germline V gene are MNHNS and SASEGT. This CDR3 region has 13 residues. Trimming removed 4 bases at V and 5 bases at J, with 12 bases between. The CDR3 loop reads CASSARGVDEQYF. The DNA of the CDR3 is TGTGCCAGCAGTGCCAGGGGAGTGGACGAGCAGTACTTC.

The chain recombines TRBV7-9 with TRBJ2-5, with D possibly matching TRBD1 (6 bases). The germline CDR1 and CDR2 sequences are SEHNR and FQNEAQ (reference sequence). Trimming removed 5 bases at V and 1 base at J, with 17 bases between. The CDR3 covers 16 residues. DNA for the CDR3: TGTGCCAGCAGCACAAACCCCGGGACACTCCAAGAGACCCAGTACTTC. Translated, it gives CASSTNPGTLQETQYF.

In this sample, this clone turned up once. The J gene is TRBJ2-5, the V gene TRBV7-2; TRBD1 agrees at 7 bases. The length of the CDR3 is 14 residues. Germline V gene data show CDR1 as SGHTA and CDR2 as FQGNSA. Germline trimming cut 4 bases from V and 6 bases from J; bases unmatched to any gene: 8. The CDR3 DNA sequence: TGTGCCAGCAGCTCGAGGGGGCAGGGTCAGACCCAGTACTTC. Protein sequence: CASSSRGQGQTQYF.

This chain links TRBV5-1 with TRBJ1-6, with D possibly TRBD1 on 5 matching bases. Germline assignment: CDR1 SGHRS and CDR2 YFSETQ. V was shortened by 2 bases and J by 9 bases, with 9 bases between the two germline ends. There are 13 residues in the CDR3. Here the CDR3 reads CASSFDSLSPLHF. CDR3 sequence (DNA): TGCGCCAGCAGCTTCGACAGTCTTTCACCCCTCCACTTT.